The 32 T cell receptor beta chains given below trace back to one sample, sequenced in a study of blood T cells in healthy people across ages. Sample-barcoded 5' priming and a J-beta primer mix drove a second PCR of 7 to 11 cycles. TCRdb passed the 5' RACE reads through MiXCR, listing each CDR3 protein once. The sample lists 1,100,000 or so distinct CDR3 sequences; 45% were seen once. Sequencing was done on a sample of blood. The source of these receptors is an older woman in good health.

This chain joins TRBV18 and TRBJ2-1; TRBD2 might be the D (6 bases). The J call may be incorrect, as the DNA end agrees better with TRBJ2-7. This CDR3 has 16 residues. Germline V gene lookup returns CDR1 KGHSH and CDR2 LQKENI. Here the CDR3 reads CASSPLAPSSYNEQYF. The CDR3 coding sequence is TGTGCCAGCTCACCGCTAGCGCCAAGCTCCTACAATGAGCAGTACTTC.

This clonotype was detected ten times or more. This sequence joins TRBV20-1 and TRBJ2-5; no reliable D call. This CDR3 has 11 amino acids. Trimming pared 2 bases from V and 3 bases from J, leaving 4 bases between. Germline loops: CDR1 DFQATT, CDR2 SNEGSKA (reference sequence). The CDR3 protein is CSARPEETQYF. The DNA for the CDR3 is TGCAGTGCTAGACCGGAAGAGACCCAGTACTTC.

J is TRBJ2-5 and V is TRBV2; D is undetermined. V lost 3 bases to trimming and J lost 13 bases, with 9 bases between them. Germline CDR1 reads SNHLY; CDR2 reads FYNNEI. This CDR3 is built from 10 residues. CDR3 coding DNA: TGTGCCAGCAGTGACAGGTTCTTGTACTTC. The encoded protein is CASSDRFLYF.

The V and J genes are TRBV5-6 and TRBJ2-4; D call uncertain. The V gene lost 0 bases and the J gene lost 2 bases, with 9 bases spanning the gap. The CDR3 is 15 amino acids. CDR1 and CDR2 (germline): SGHDT, YYEEEE. The CDR3 is CASSLVQSTKNIQYF. The CDR3 DNA reads TGTGCCAGCAGCTTGGTACAGTCTACCAAAAACATTCAGTACTTC. Complete variable domain (other parts from reference TRBV5-6 and TRBJ2-4): DAGVTQSPTHLIKTRGQQVTLRCSPKSGHDTVSWYQQALGQGPQFIFQYYEEEERQRGNFPDRFSGHQFPNYSSELNVNALLLGDSALYLCASSLVQSTKNIQYFGAGTRLSVL.

The sample holds a few counts of this clonotype. V is TRBV29-1 and J is TRBJ2-1; TRBD1 aligns across 9 bases. Germline CDR1 SQVTM, CDR2 ANQGSEA. There are 14 residues in the CDR3. The J segment lost 6 bases and the V segment lost 8 bases, leaving 11 bases of the junction unmatched. The DNA of the CDR3 is TGCAGCTTTCACGCGGGGACAGGGTCCAATGAGCAGTTCTTC. Translated, it gives CSFHAGTGSNEQFF.

The chain links TRBV10-2 to TRBJ2-1, with 12 nucleotides matching TRBD2. This CDR3 is built from 13 residues. Germline loops: CDR1 WSHSY, CDR2 SAAADI. With V trimmed by 7 bases and J by 9 bases, 4 bases remained unmatched. The CDR3 region has the DNA TGCGCCAGCACCCAGGGACTAGCGGGTGAGCAGTTCTTC. Its translation is CASTQGLAGEQFF.

The chain has TRBV2 and TRBJ2-2; no clear D gene. Trimming took 5 bases from V and 6 from J, leaving 7 bases between them. CDR1 and CDR2 from the germline V gene are SNHLY and FYNNEI. CDR3 size: 12 residues. The CDR3 spells CASSQDAGELFF. The CDR3 nucleotides are TGTGCCAGCAGTCAGGACGCCGGGGAGCTGTTTTTT.

This clonotype turned up a few times. The chain is built from TRBV3-1 and TRBJ2-3, with D possibly TRBD1 on 6 matching bases. V was trimmed by 3 bases and J by 2 bases, leaving 15 bases between them. Germline V gene data show CDR1 as LGHDT and CDR2 as YNNKEL (reference sequence). CDR3 size: 16 residues. The CDR3 DNA reads as TGTGCCAGCAGCCACCACGACAGGCTCTTCACAGATACGCAGTATTTT. Protein: CASSHHDRLFTDTQYF.

This clonotype was recorded a few times. The J gene is TRBJ2-7, the V gene TRBV25-1; 11 bases are shared with TRBD2. CDR3 length: 16 residues. Losses at the gene ends were 6 bases for V and 7 bases for J; bases not matched to a gene: 14. Germline V gene data show CDR1 as MGHDK and CDR2 as SYGVNS. The CDR3 is CASSSPGLADHNEQYF. The DNA of the CDR3 is TGTGCCAGCAGCAGCCCGGGACTAGCGGACCACAATGAGCAGTACTTC.

Ten or more counts support this clonotype. The V gene is TRBV3-1, the J gene TRBJ2-7; the match to TRBD1 covers 7 bases. The germline CDR1 and CDR2 sequences are LGHDT and YNNKEL (reference sequence). V was pared by 1 base and J by 5 bases, with 5 bases of the junction left unmatched. The CDR3 loop spans 14 amino acids. The CDR3 DNA sequence: TGTGCCAGCAGCCAAGGGACAGGCGCCAACGAGCAGTACTTC. Its protein is CASSQGTGANEQYF.

The V and J genes are TRBV12-3 or TRBV12-4 and TRBJ2-3, with D perhaps TRBD2 (6 bases). This CDR3 is 13 amino acids long. The V end lost 8 bases, the J end lost 3 bases, and 12 bases lay between the germline ends. DNA for the CDR3: TGTGCCAGCCTCAGCGGGCGGACAGATACGCAGTATTTT. This gives the protein CASLSGRTDTQYF.

In its sample, this clonotype was seen a few times. CDR3 bases: TGTGCCAGCAAACCCGGGACATCCTACAATGAGCAGTTCTTC. The encoded protein is CASKPGTSYNEQFF. V usage is TRBV27 and J usage is TRBJ2-1; D perhaps matches TRBD1 (6 bases). V dropped 7 bases and J dropped 1 base, with 11 bases sitting between them. Germline V CDR1 and CDR2: MNHEY, SMNVEV (reference sequence). The CDR3 has 14 amino acids.

V is TRBV13 and J is TRBJ2-7; 7 positions agree with TRBD1. Trimming at V came to 1 base and at J to 2 bases, leaving 8 bases not matched to a gene. This CDR3 comprises 16 residues. In germline, CDR1 is PRHDT, CDR2 FYEKMQ (reference sequence). The CDR3: CASSLAPGQDTYEQYF. The CDR3 DNA sequence: TGTGCCAGCAGCTTAGCCCCCGGACAGGATACCTACGAGCAGTACTTC. Using reference TRBV13 and TRBJ2-7 for the parts outside the CDR3, the full variable domain is AAGVIQSPRHLIKEKRETATLKCYPIPRHDTVYWYQQGPGQDPQFLISFYEKMQSDKGSIPDRFSAQQFSDYHSELNMSSLELGDSALYFCASSLAPGQDTYEQYFGPGTRLTVT.

V and J are TRBV10-3 and TRBJ2-3, with 8 bases lining up with TRBD2. This CDR3 is 13 amino acids long. Germline loops: CDR1 ENHRY, CDR2 SYGVKD. Trimming cost V 8 bases and J 4 bases; bases outside gene matches: 5. The CDR3 spells CAILAGGSDTQYF. In nucleotides, the CDR3 is TGTGCCATCCTTGCGGGAGGTTCAGATACGCAGTATTTT.

This clonotype turned up a few times. The chain recombines TRBV7-3 with TRBJ2-7; D may be TRBD2 (6 bases). The CDR3 covers 15 residues. Germline V lookup: CDR1 SGHTA, CDR2 FQGTGA. Trimming pared 3 bases from V and 5 bases from J, leaving 17 bases between. In nucleotides, the CDR3 is TGTGCCAGCAGCTTCTTCGGTGGGGGGTCTGACGAGCAGTACTTC. This gives the protein CASSFFGGGSDEQYF.

This chain links TRBV20-1 with TRBJ2-3, with TRBD2 matching over 11 bases. The length of the CDR3 is 18 residues. J was trimmed by 3 bases and V by 6 bases; bases with no gene match: 17. Germline V gene lookup returns CDR1 DFQATT and CDR2 SNEGSKA (reference sequence). The CDR3 DNA reads TGCAGTGCATCAGGGATCCCCAAGACTAGCGGGACGACAGATACGCAGTATTTT. It encodes CSASGIPKTSGTTDTQYF.

In the case of this clonotype: Relative to the germline gene, one junction end is altered; a read error may explain this. V usage is TRBV4-2 and J usage is TRBJ2-1; TRBD2 matches 9 bases. CDR1 and CDR2 (germline): LGHNA, YNFKEQ. This CDR3 has 18 residues. CDR3 sequence (DNA): TGTGCCCGCAGCCAAAACTATCCCCCGAGACTAGCGGACAATGAGCAGTTCTTC. This encodes CARSQNYPPRLADNEQFF.

V usage is TRBV6-4 and J usage is TRBJ2-1; 11 bases are shared with TRBD1. Unmatched junction bases numbered 0, after V lost 3 bases and J lost 2 bases. Germline CDR1 and CDR2: MRHNA and SNTAGT. The CDR3 extends over 15 amino acids. The CDR3 nucleotides are TGTGCCAGCAGTGAGGGACAGGGGGCCTACAATGAGCAGTTCTTC. This encodes CASSEGQGAYNEQFF.

The J gene is TRBJ2-5, the V gene TRBV20-1; 9 bases agree with TRBD2. Looked up from germline, CDR1 is DFQATT and CDR2 is SNEGSKA (reference sequence). The CDR3 runs to 15 residues. V gave up 4 bases and J gave up 3 bases; unmatched junction bases: 9. DNA of the CDR3: TGCAGTGCTAAAGGGGCTAGCGGGACGGAAGAGACCCAGTACTTC. It codes for CSAKGASGTEETQYF.

This chain connects TRBV5-5 to TRBJ2-4; 7 nucleotides align to TRBD2. The end of the DNA aligns better with TRBJ2-5, so the J call may be wrong. This CDR3 has 15 amino acids. Germline V lookup: CDR1 SGHKS, CDR2 YYEKEE (reference sequence). The CDR3 DNA follows: TGTGCCAGCAGCTTGGTAGTGGGAGGGTCCGAGACCCAGTACTTC. Protein product: CASSLVVGGSETQYF.

The chain has TRBV7-2 and TRBJ2-5; D remains ambiguous. Trimming took off 4 bases at V and 11 bases at J, with 14 bases between the two ends. Looked up from germline, CDR1 is SGHTA and CDR2 is FQGNSA. This CDR3 has 12 amino acids. The CDR3 region is CASSSDNGEQYF. The DNA for the CDR3 is TGTGCCAGCAGCTCAGATAATGGTGAGCAGTACTTC.

The chain links TRBV15 to TRBJ1-5, with D unresolved. In germline, CDR1 is LNHNV, CDR2 YYDKDF (reference sequence). The CDR3 is made up of 15 amino acids. Trimming took off 2 bases at V and 2 bases at J, with 10 bases between the two ends. Here the CDR3 reads CATSRNVGGNQPQHF. CDR3 sequence (DNA): TGTGCCACCAGCAGAAACGTTGGTGGCAATCAGCCCCAGCATTTT.

This chain uses TRBV7-2 with TRBJ2-7; 7 nucleotides match TRBD2. The ends lost 1 base at V and 2 bases at J; junction bases unmatched: 5. Germline CDR1 is SGHTA and CDR2 is FQGNSA. This CDR3 has 15 residues. This CDR3 reads CASSLDGGGAYEQYF. The CDR3 nucleotides are TGTGCCAGCAGCTTAGATGGCGGGGGAGCCTACGAGCAGTACTTC.

This clonotype was observed a few times. The CDR3 nucleotides are TGTGCCAGCAGCACCCGGACTAGCGGCCTCTCCTACGAGCAGTACTTC. This translates into CASSTRTSGLSYEQYF. The rearrangement links TRBV7-9 to TRBJ2-7, with TRBD2 matching 10 bases. J gave up 0 bases and V 5 bases, and 7 bases lay outside the gene matches. This CDR3 is 16 amino acids long. Germline CDR1 SEHNR, CDR2 FQNEAQ (reference sequence).

The chain links TRBV6-6 to TRBJ2-7; no clear D. Between the trimmed V and J ends, which lost 6 bases and 5 bases, there was a span of 8 bases. CDR3 length: 11 residues. Germline CDR1 and CDR2: MNHNY and SVGAGI (reference sequence). Here the CDR3 reads CASRVKDEQYF. The CDR3 coding sequence is TGTGCCAGCAGAGTCAAGGACGAGCAGTACTTC.

This clonotype was seen only a few times. J is TRBJ1-2 and V is TRBV4-1, with D tentatively TRBD1 (6 bases). There are 17 residues in the CDR3. The V gene's germline CDR1 is MGHRA and CDR2 YSYEKL. V was trimmed by 1 base and J by 1 base, leaving 16 bases between them. CDR3 coding DNA: TGCGCCAGCAGCCAAGGGGAAGGACAGACCTTTAACTATGGCTACACCTTC. This sequence encodes CASSQGEGQTFNYGYTF.

J is TRBJ1-2 and V is TRBV5-1; no firm D call. The germline gives CDR1 SGHRS, CDR2 YFSETQ. V dropped 4 bases and J dropped 2 bases, with 9 bases sitting between them. This CDR3 comprises 13 residues. The CDR3 spells CASSKEGNYGYTF. CDR3 bases: TGCGCCAGCAGCAAAGAAGGAAACTATGGCTACACCTTC.

Written as DNA, the CDR3 is TGCAGTGCCCATCAAATTCAGGGTAGCCGGCTATATGAGCAGTTCTTC. It translates to CSAHQIQGSRLYEQFF. The chain couples TRBV20-1 to TRBJ2-1; a possible D gene is TRBD1 (5 bases). The length of the CDR3 is 16 residues. The V gene's germline CDR1 is DFQATT and CDR2 SNEGSKA (reference sequence). V was pared by 6 bases and J by 8 bases, with 26 bases between.

The chain is built from TRBV29-1 and TRBJ2-1, with 8 bases fitting TRBD2. From germline, CDR1 is SQVTM and CDR2 ANQGSEA. The CDR3 is 13 residues long. The V segment lost 6 bases and the J segment 9 bases; nucleotides outside the gene matches: 10. This chain's CDR3 is CSVASGRAAEQFF. CDR3 nucleotides: TGCAGCGTGGCAAGCGGGAGAGCTGCTGAGCAGTTCTTC.

The chain combines TRBV20-1 with TRBJ2-3; 10 positions agree with TRBD2. The CDR3 covers 18 residues. V lost 3 bases, J lost 1 base, and 13 bases stayed unmatched. Germline V CDR1 and CDR2: DFQATT, SNEGSKA (reference sequence). In nucleotides, the CDR3 is TGCAGTGCTAGTTCCGACTTACTAGCGGGGCGTCGCACAGATACGCAGTATTTT. Encoded protein: CSASSDLLAGRRTDTQYF.

The chain employs TRBV14 and TRBJ2-4; unclear D gene. V dropped 5 bases and J dropped 13 bases, with 21 bases sitting between them. The CDR3 is made up of 14 amino acids. From germline, CDR1 is SGHDN and CDR2 FVKESK. CDR3 amino acids: CASSTRSLPYGQYF. In nucleotides, the CDR3 is TGTGCCAGCAGCACACGGTCCTTGCCCTACGGGCAGTACTTC.

V gene TRBV20-1 combines with J gene TRBJ1-1, with unresolved D. V dropped 1 base and J dropped 5 bases, with 14 bases sitting between them. There are 14 residues in the CDR3. Germline V lookup: CDR1 DFQATT, CDR2 SNEGSKA (reference sequence). The CDR3 reads CSARGSRLSTEAFF. CDR3 nucleotides: TGCAGTGCTAGAGGATCTCGCCTGAGTACTGAAGCTTTCTTT.